The TCR beta chain described here comes from a study of cytomegalovirus exposure and HLA in healthy donors. General study points: Presence/absence analyses rested on an assumption that sequencing depth was roughly uniform across donors. HLA-A and HLA-B allele assignments for most subjects were reportedly predicted accurately using TCR beta sequences.

Researchers ran the PCR with 60 Vbeta and 13 Jbeta primers. Sequencing used immunoSEQ multiplex PCR; TCRdb keeps in-frame clones, though not all of them. The sample has over 100,000 clones, approximately 60% seen once. Losses at the gene ends were 3 bases for V and 7 bases for J; bases not matched to a gene: 4. Germline V gene data show CDR1 as GTSNPN and CDR2 as SVGIG (reference sequence). The CDR3 is 13 amino acids. In regard to this clone: Antigen unknown.

V is TRBV30 and J is TRBJ1-4; 8 bases agree with TRBD1. The sample was PBMCs. The TCR was taken from a young woman in good health and CMV-seronegative. The CDR3 nucleotides read TGTGCCTGGAGCGGACAGGGCGCTGAAAAACTGTTTTTT. It translates to CAWSGQGAEKLFF.